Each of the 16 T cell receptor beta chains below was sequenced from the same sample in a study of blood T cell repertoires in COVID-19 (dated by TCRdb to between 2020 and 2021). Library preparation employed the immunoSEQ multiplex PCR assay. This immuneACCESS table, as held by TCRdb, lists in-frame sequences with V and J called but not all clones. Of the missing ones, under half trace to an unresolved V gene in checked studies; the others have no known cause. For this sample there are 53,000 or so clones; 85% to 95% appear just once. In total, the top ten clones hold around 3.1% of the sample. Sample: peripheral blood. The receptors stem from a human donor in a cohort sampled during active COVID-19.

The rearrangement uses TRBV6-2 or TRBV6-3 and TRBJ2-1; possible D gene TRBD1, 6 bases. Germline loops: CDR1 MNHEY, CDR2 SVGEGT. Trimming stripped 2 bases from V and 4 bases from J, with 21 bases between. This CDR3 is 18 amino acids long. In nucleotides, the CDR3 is TGTGCCAGCAGTTACCCGATCCAGGGGTTACGGGGTTACAATGAGCAGTTCTTC. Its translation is CASSYPIQGLRGYNEQFF.

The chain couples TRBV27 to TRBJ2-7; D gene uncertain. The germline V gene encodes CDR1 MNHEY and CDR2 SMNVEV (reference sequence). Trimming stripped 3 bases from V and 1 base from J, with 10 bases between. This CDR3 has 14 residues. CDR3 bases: TGTGCCAGCAGTTTCGCGTCGACTTCCTACGAGCAGTACGTC. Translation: CASSFASTSYEQYV.

CDR3 in DNA: TGTGCCAGCAGATTACTAGCGGGGCACGATGAGCAGTTCTTC. Its protein is CASRLLAGHDEQFF. V usage is TRBV6-5 and J usage is TRBJ2-1, with 10 nucleotides matching TRBD2. Germline-derived CDR1 and CDR2 are MNHEY and SVGAGI. This CDR3 has 14 amino acids. V trimming: 6 bases; J trimming: 8 bases; junction bases outside the gene matches: 7.

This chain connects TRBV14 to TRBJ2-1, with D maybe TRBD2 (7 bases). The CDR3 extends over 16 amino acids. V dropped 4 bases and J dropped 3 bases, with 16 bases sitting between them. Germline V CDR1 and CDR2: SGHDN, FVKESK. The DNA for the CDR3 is TGTGCCAGCAGCCGAGTGGGGGGGCCCTACTACAATGAGCAGTTCTTC. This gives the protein CASSRVGGPYYNEQFF.

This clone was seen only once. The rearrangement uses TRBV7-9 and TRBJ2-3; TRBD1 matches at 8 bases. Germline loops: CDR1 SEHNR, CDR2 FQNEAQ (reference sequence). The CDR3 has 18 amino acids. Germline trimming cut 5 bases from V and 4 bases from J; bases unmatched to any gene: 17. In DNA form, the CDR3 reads TGTGCCAGCAGCCCAACGAGCCCCGACAGGGGAAGGCCAGATACGCAGTATTTT. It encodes CASSPTSPDRGRPDTQYF.

The CDR3 DNA follows: TGTGCCAGTAGGGGGGGGGCACTCACAGATACGCAGTATTTT. Protein sequence: CASRGGALTDTQYF. J is TRBJ2-3 and V is TRBV19; tentative D call: TRBD2 (7 bases). CDR3 length: 14 residues. Germline-derived CDR1 and CDR2 are LNHDA and SQIVND (reference sequence). Trimming removed 6 bases from V and 2 bases from J, with 12 bases in between.

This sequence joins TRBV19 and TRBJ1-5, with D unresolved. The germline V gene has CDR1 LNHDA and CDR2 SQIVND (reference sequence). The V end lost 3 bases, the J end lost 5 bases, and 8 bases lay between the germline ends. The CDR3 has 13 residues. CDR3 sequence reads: CASSIPGDQPQHF. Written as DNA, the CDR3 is TGTGCCAGTAGTATTCCCGGAGATCAGCCCCAGCATTTT.

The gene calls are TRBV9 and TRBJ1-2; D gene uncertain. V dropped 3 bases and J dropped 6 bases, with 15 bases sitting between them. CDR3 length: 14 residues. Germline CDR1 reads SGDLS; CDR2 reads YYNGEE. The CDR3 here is CASSDRDNYNGYTF. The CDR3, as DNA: TGTGCCAGCAGCGATCGGGATAACTACAATGGCTACACCTTC.

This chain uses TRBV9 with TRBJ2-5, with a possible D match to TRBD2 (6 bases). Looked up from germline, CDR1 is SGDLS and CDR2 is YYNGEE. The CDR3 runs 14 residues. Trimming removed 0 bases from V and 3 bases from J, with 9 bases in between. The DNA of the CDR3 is TGTGCCAGCAGCGTAGGACTAGTTGAAGAGACCCAGTACTTC. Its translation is CASSVGLVEETQYF.

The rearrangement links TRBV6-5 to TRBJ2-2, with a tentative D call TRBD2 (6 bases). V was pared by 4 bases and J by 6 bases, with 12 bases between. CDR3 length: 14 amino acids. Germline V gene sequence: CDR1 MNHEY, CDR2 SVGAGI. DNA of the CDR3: TGTGCCAGCAGTTCGGGAGTGTTGTCCGGGGAGCTGTTTTTT. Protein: CASSSGVLSGELFF.

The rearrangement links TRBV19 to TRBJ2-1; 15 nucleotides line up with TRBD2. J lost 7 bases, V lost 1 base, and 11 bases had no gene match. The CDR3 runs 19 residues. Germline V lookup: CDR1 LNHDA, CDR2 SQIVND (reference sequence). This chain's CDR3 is CASSIGTSGRALPRNEQFF. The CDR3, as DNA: TGTGCCAGTAGTATAGGGACTAGCGGGAGGGCCTTACCGAGGAATGAGCAGTTCTTC.

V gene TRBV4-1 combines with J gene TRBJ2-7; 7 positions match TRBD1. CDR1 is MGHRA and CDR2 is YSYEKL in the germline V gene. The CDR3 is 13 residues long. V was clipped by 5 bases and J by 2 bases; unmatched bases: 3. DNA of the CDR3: TGCGCCAGCAGCTTAGACAGGGCCTACGAGCAGTACTTC. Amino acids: CASSLDRAYEQYF.

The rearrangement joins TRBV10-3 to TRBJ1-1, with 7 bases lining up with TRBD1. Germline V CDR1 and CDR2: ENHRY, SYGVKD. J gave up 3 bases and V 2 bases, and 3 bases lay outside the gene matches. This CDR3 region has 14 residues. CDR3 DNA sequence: TGTGCCATCAGTGAGACAGGGGAGGACACTGAAGCTTTCTTT. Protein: CAISETGEDTEAFF.

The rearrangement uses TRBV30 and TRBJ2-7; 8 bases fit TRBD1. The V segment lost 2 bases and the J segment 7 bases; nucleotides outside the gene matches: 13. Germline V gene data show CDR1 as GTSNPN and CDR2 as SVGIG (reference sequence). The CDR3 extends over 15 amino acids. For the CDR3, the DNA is TGTGCCTGGAGTTTGGGGACAGGACCTTTGATTGAGCAGTACGTC. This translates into CAWSLGTGPLIEQYV.

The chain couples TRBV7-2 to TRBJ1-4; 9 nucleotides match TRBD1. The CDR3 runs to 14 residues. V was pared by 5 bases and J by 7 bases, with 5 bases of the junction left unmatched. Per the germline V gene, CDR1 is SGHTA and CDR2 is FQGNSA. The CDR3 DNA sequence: TGTGCCAGCAGCCCTAGGGGACAGGGTGAAAAACTGTTTTTT. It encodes CASSPRGQGEKLFF.

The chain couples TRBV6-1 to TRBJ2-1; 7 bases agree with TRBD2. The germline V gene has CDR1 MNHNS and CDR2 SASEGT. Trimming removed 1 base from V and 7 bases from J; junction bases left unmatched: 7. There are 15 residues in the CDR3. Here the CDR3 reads CASSEEASGGNEQFF. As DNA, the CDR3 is TGTGCCAGCAGTGAAGAGGCTAGCGGAGGGAATGAGCAGTTCTTC.